Shown below are 21 T cell receptor beta chains from a single sample sequenced in a study of T cells after yellow fever vaccination. TCRdb recomputed calls from the 5' RACE reads with MiXCR, one row per CDR3 protein. Of about 340,000 distinct CDR3 sequences listed, around an eighth are singletons. Sample: CD4+ T cells sorted from PBMCs, taken 15 days after the yellow fever booster vaccination. All receptors derive from a man aged 18 to 29 who received the YFV17D yellow fever vaccine.

This clonotype showed up many times. V is TRBV11-1 and J is TRBJ2-1; no definite D call. Trimming removed 1 base at V and 3 bases at J, with 7 bases between. The CDR3 is made up of 14 amino acids. Germline V gene sequence: CDR1 SGHAT, CDR2 FQDESV (reference sequence). CDR3 sequence (DNA): TGTGCCAGCAGCTTAGGAAGAGACTACAATGAGCAGTTCTTC. Translation: CASSLGRDYNEQFF.

V and J are TRBV6-5 and TRBJ2-1; no clear D. CDR1 is MNHEY and CDR2 is SVGAGI in the germline V gene. This CDR3 region has 13 residues. Trimming took off 6 bases at V and 3 bases at J, with 9 bases between the two ends. CDR3 loop: CASRPTDYNEQFF. The CDR3 DNA sequence: TGTGCCAGCAGGCCAACGGACTACAATGAGCAGTTCTTC.

This clonotype was seen at least ten times. This chain uses TRBV12-3 or TRBV12-4 with TRBJ2-1, with D tentatively TRBD2 (5 bases). V lost 5 bases, J lost 1 base, and 9 bases lay in between. The CDR3 contains 14 residues. The CDR3 DNA sequence: TGTGCCAGCAGTGCAACGGGGTCCTACAATGAGCAGTTCTTC. The encoded protein is CASSATGSYNEQFF.

The rearrangement links TRBV6-1 to TRBJ2-7; TRBD1 matches at 9 bases. Germline trimming cut 1 base from V and 0 bases from J; bases unmatched to any gene: 7. CDR3 length: 17 residues. CDR1 and CDR2 (germline): MNHNS, SASEGT. The CDR3 bases are TGTGCCAGCAGTGAAGTCTCAAGGGACAGGGTCTCCTACGAGCAGTACTTC. Translation: CASSEVSRDRVSYEQYF.

V usage is TRBV6-2 or TRBV6-3 and J usage is TRBJ2-1; TRBD2 might be the D (6 bases). In germline, CDR1 is MNHEY, CDR2 SVGEGT. The V end was cut by 2 bases, the J end by 1 base, with 18 bases between. The CDR3 covers 18 residues. The CDR3, as DNA: TGTGCCAGCAGTTACCCCCTCGGGAGCCCAGGTTCCTACAATGAGCAGTTCTTC. Protein sequence: CASSYPLGSPGSYNEQFF.

A few counts support this clonotype. This chain uses TRBV20-1 with TRBJ2-7; D unresolved. V was cut by 0 bases and J by 0 bases, with 9 bases left in between. In germline, CDR1 is DFQATT, CDR2 SNEGSKA (reference sequence). This CDR3 comprises 14 residues. CDR3 in amino acids: CSARDLTSSYEQYF. CDR3 nucleotide sequence: TGCAGTGCTAGAGATCTGACAAGCTCCTACGAGCAGTACTTC.

The table lists this clonotype with many counts. In DNA form, the CDR3 reads TGTGCCAGCAGCTTCCGGGCGACCTCCTACGAGCAGTACGTC. It yields the protein CASSFRATSYEQYV. This chain joins TRBV5-6 and TRBJ2-7; the D is unclear. V was trimmed by 2 bases and J by 0 bases, leaving 9 bases between them. The CDR3 totals 14 residues. Germline assignment: CDR1 SGHDT and CDR2 YYEEEE.

The chain recombines TRBV12-3 or TRBV12-4 with TRBJ2-1; TRBD1 might be the D (6 bases). CDR3 size: 14 residues. Trimming stripped 8 bases from V and 6 bases from J, with 17 bases between. As DNA, the CDR3 is TGTGCCAGCCCTATTGTGGGGGCTCCCAATGAGCAGTTCTTC. Its protein product is CASPIVGAPNEQFF.

This clonotype was seen a few times. The chain has TRBV29-1 and TRBJ2-3; a possible D gene is TRBD1 (5 bases). This CDR3 is 14 amino acids long. The germline V and J ends were trimmed by 5 bases and 4 bases, with 16 bases remaining between them. Per the germline V gene, CDR1 is SQVTM and CDR2 is ANQGSEA. CDR3 coding DNA: TGCAGCGTTAATCGTCAGGGATATTCAGATACGCAGTATTTT. Its protein is CSVNRQGYSDTQYF.

This chain uses TRBV5-1 with TRBJ1-1; D uncertain. CDR3 length: 15 amino acids. Trimming stripped 4 bases from V and 4 bases from J, with 17 bases between. CDR1 is SGHRS and CDR2 is YFSETQ in the germline V gene. CDR3 loop: CASSTEGSSVTEAFF. The CDR3 nucleotides are TGCGCCAGCAGCACAGAAGGGTCTTCCGTCACTGAAGCTTTCTTT. Full variable domain (rest looked up from reference TRBV5-1 and TRBJ1-1): KAGVTQTPRYLIKTRGQQVTLSCSPISGHRSVSWYQQTPGQGLQFLFEYFSETQRNKGNFPGRFSGRQFSNSRSEMNVSTLELGDSALYLCASSTEGSSVTEAFFGQGTRLTVV.

This clonotype turned up a few times. In DNA form, the CDR3 reads TGTGCCAGCAGCTTAGTGACAGATAATGAGCAGTTCTTC. Its protein product is CASSLVTDNEQFF. The genes are TRBV11-2 and TRBJ2-1; D might be TRBD1 (5 bases). The CDR3 covers 13 residues. V was pared by 1 base and J by 7 bases, with 8 bases between. Germline V gives CDR1 SGHAT, CDR2 FQNNGV.

V and J are TRBV6-1 and TRBJ2-7, with D perhaps TRBD1 (6 bases). CDR3 length: 13 residues. Germline V gives CDR1 MNHNS, CDR2 SASEGT. Trimming stripped 3 bases from V and 5 bases from J, with 11 bases between. This chain's CDR3 is CASSDTGIHEQYV. The CDR3 nucleotides are TGTGCCAGCAGTGATACAGGGATCCACGAGCAGTACGTC.

In its sample, this clonotype was seen a few times. The V and J genes are TRBV5-1 and TRBJ2-3; no clear D. The germline gives CDR1 SGHRS, CDR2 YFSETQ. The CDR3 extends over 15 amino acids. Trimming shortened V by 0 bases and J by 5 bases, and 13 bases separated the two germline ends. The DNA of the CDR3 is TGCGCCAGCAGCTTGGACGCAGGCTCCAGAGATACGCAGTATTTT. Its translation is CASSLDAGSRDTQYF.

Here the CDR3 DNA reads TGTGCCAGCAGCCCACGGGGGTGCGAGCAGTACGTC. Encoded protein: CASSPRGCEQYV. J is TRBJ2-7 and V is TRBV7-2, with D possibly matching TRBD2 (6 bases). The CDR3 covers 12 residues. Germline values: CDR1 SGHTA, CDR2 FQGNSA. V gave up 5 bases and J gave up 6 bases, with 11 bases separating them.

This clonotype has only a few counts. The CDR3 region has the DNA TGTGCCAGCAGCCCGCGCACTAGCGGGTACTACAATGAGCAGTTCTTC. This sequence encodes CASSPRTSGYYNEQFF. The rearrangement links TRBV3-1 to TRBJ2-1; 9 nucleotides align to TRBD2. With 4 bases clipped from V and 3 bases from J, the junction kept 7 bases outside the gene matches. Germline CDR1 reads LGHDT; CDR2 reads YNNKEL (reference sequence). The CDR3 totals 16 residues.

V gene TRBV6-2 or TRBV6-3 combines with J gene TRBJ1-1, with unresolved D. The germline V gene has CDR1 MNHEY and CDR2 SVGEGT. V dropped 5 bases and J dropped 4 bases, with 8 bases sitting between them. The CDR3 consists of 12 residues. In DNA form, the CDR3 reads TGTGCCAGCAGTCCCGTCGGCACTGAAGCTTTCTTT. The encoded protein is CASSPVGTEAFF.

V gene TRBV24-1 combines with J gene TRBJ2-7, with 10 bases that match TRBD1. The V and J ends lost 0 bases and 5 bases, in that order; junction bases with no gene match: 6. CDR1 and CDR2 (germline): KGHDR, SFDVKD. The CDR3 contains 16 residues. DNA for the CDR3: TGTGCCACCAGTGATTTGAAGGGGACAGGGGTCCACGAGCAGTACTTC. Its protein is CATSDLKGTGVHEQYF.

The CDR3 is CASIRQSSYNEQFF. The CDR3 DNA reads TGTGCCAGCATCAGACAAAGCTCCTACAATGAGCAGTTCTTC. V usage is TRBV6-2 or TRBV6-3 and J usage is TRBJ2-1; D is unresolved. The ends were cut back, 7 bases at V and 0 bases at J, with 10 bases in the middle. The CDR3 length is 14 residues. Germline CDR1 is MNHEY and CDR2 is SVGEGT.

This clonotype was seen a few times. J is TRBJ2-2 and V is TRBV6-2 or TRBV6-3; TRBD2 is a possible D gene (5 bases). Germline CDR1 reads MNHEY; CDR2 reads SVGEGT. The CDR3 extends over 11 amino acids. Between the trimmed V and J ends, which lost 8 bases and 7 bases, there was a span of 8 bases. CDR3 sequence: CASWRSGELFF. CDR3 sequence (DNA): TGTGCCAGCTGGAGGAGCGGGGAGCTGTTTTTT.

The chain joins TRBV5-1 to TRBJ1-1, with 7 bases lining up with TRBD1. Trimming took 4 bases from V and 1 from J; bases not matched to a gene: 10. Germline V gene lookup returns CDR1 SGHRS and CDR2 YFSETQ. The CDR3 is made up of 16 amino acids. CDR3 coding DNA: TGCGCCAGCAGCCCTGATCGACAGGGAAGGAACACTGAAGCTTTCTTT. It codes for CASSPDRQGRNTEAFF.

The sample holds a few counts of this clonotype. V is TRBV5-1 and J is TRBJ1-1; D possibly corresponds to TRBD1 (5 bases). Trimming cost V 5 bases and J 1 base, with 12 bases left between them. Germline CDR1 SGHRS, CDR2 YFSETQ. CDR3 length: 14 residues. The CDR3 DNA sequence: TGCGCCAGCAGACCCATGGGGGGGAACACTGAAGCTTTCTTT. Translation: CASRPMGGNTEAFF.